One and the same sample provided the 16 T cell receptor beta chains below, sequenced in a study of T-cell memory formation after mild COVID-19. TCRdb reprocessed the 5' RACE reads via MiXCR and lists one record per CDR3 protein. This sample has some 210,000 distinct CDR3 sequences, with approximately 20% found just once. Specimen: PBMCs or a T cell subset sorted from them (not recorded which). These TCRs come from an adult woman who had mild COVID-19 (a few samples of this study predate the infection). Cell type and time point are not known.

J is TRBJ2-7 and V is TRBV7-9; D is undetermined. Per germline, CDR1 SEHNR and CDR2 FQNEAQ (reference sequence). This CDR3 spans 15 amino acids. Trimming stripped 1 base from V and 3 bases from J, with 13 bases between. CDR3 sequence reads: CASSLERARIYEQYF. CDR3 DNA: TGTGCCAGCAGCTTAGAAAGGGCCAGGATCTACGAGCAGTACTTC.

V gene TRBV18 combines with J gene TRBJ1-2; TRBD1 matches at 12 bases. The length of the CDR3 is 15 residues. V dropped 5 bases and J dropped 2; count of bases not matched to a gene: 3. Germline V CDR1 and CDR2: KGHSH, LQKENI. The CDR3 coding sequence is TGTGCCAGCTCAACCGGGACAGGGGGCAACTATGGCTACACCTTC. This sequence encodes CASSTGTGGNYGYTF.

This clonotype was seen a few times. In nucleotides, the CDR3 is TGCGCCAGCAGCCACCCGGGCAGGAGCACAGATACGCAGTATTTT. Protein: CASSHPGRSTDTQYF. The chain carries TRBV4-1 and TRBJ2-3; D uncertain. V shed 3 bases and J shed 0 bases, with 10 bases lying between them. Germline V gene lookup returns CDR1 MGHRA and CDR2 YSYEKL. The CDR3 covers 15 residues.

The chain's CDR3 is CASSFRNEGHNEQFF. The CDR3 DNA is TGTGCCAGCAGCTTTCGCAACGAAGGACACAATGAGCAGTTCTTC. This chain joins TRBV5-4 and TRBJ2-1; D unresolved. The CDR3 loop spans 15 amino acids. Deletions cut 2 bases from V and 5 bases from J, with 14 bases between. Per the germline V gene, CDR1 is SGHNT and CDR2 is YYREEE (reference sequence). Complete variable domain (other parts from reference TRBV5-4 and TRBJ2-1): ETGVTQSPTHLIKTRGQQVTLRCSSQSGHNTVSWYQQALGQGPQFIFQYYREEENGRGNFPPRFSGLQFPNYSSELNVNALELDDSALYLCASSFRNEGHNEQFFGPGTRLTVL.

This clonotype has more than one count but fewer than ten. The chain couples TRBV19 to TRBJ2-1; 8 bases fit TRBD2. The V gene's germline CDR1 is LNHDA and CDR2 SQIVND (reference sequence). With V trimmed by 6 bases and J by 5 bases, 9 bases remained unmatched. This CDR3 has 15 residues. As DNA, the CDR3 is TGTGCCAGTAGGACTCTAGCGGGCGCTAACAATGAGCAGTTCTTC. Translated: CASRTLAGANNEQFF.

V is TRBV12-3 or TRBV12-4 and J is TRBJ1-1; 8 bases line up with TRBD1. V dropped 6 bases and J dropped 6; count of bases not matched to a gene: 12. The length of the CDR3 is 15 residues. CDR3: CASSLRTGSSSEAFF. CDR3 nucleotide sequence: TGTGCCAGCAGCCTTCGGACAGGGAGCAGTTCTGAAGCTTTCTTT.

The chain recombines TRBV12-3 or TRBV12-4 with TRBJ1-2; D uncertain. V gave up 2 bases and J gave up 4 bases, with 11 bases separating them. CDR3 length: 14 residues. CDR3 DNA: TGTGCCAGCAGTTTATTTGGACCGCCCTATGGCTACACCTTC. Its translation: CASSLFGPPYGYTF.

Only a few counts were recorded for this clonotype. The rearrangement joins TRBV5-1 to TRBJ2-2, with 8 bases matching TRBD1. CDR1 and CDR2 from the germline V gene are SGHRS and YFSETQ. The CDR3 extends over 15 amino acids. V trimming: 3 bases; J trimming: 3 bases; junction bases outside the gene matches: 4. CDR3: CASSSGQGHTGELFF. The CDR3 DNA follows: TGCGCCAGCAGCTCCGGACAGGGCCACACCGGGGAGCTGTTTTTT.

This rearrangement joins TRBV10-3 to TRBJ2-3; 12 bases line up with TRBD2. The junction had 2 bases not matched to a gene; V was cut back by 6 bases and J by 1 base. Germline assignment: CDR1 ENHRY and CDR2 SYGVKD. This CDR3 contains 15 residues. Written as DNA, the CDR3 is TGTGCCATCAGAGGGACTAGCGGGCGCACAGATACGCAGTATTTT. Translated, it gives CAIRGTSGRTDTQYF.

The gene calls are TRBV5-1 and TRBJ2-7, with a weak D call TRBD1 (5 bases). Germline lookup yields CDR1 SGHRS and CDR2 YFSETQ. The V gene lost 5 bases and the J gene lost 3 bases, with 12 bases spanning the gap. The CDR3 has 13 amino acids. The DNA of the CDR3 is TGCGCCAGCAGAGACAGCAACCACTACGAGCAGTACTTC. Translated, it gives CASRDSNHYEQYF.

CDR3 DNA: TGTGCCAGCAGCCTGGACAGGGCACAAGAGACCCAGTACTTC. Its protein product is CASSLDRAQETQYF. The chain links TRBV7-2 to TRBJ2-5, with TRBD1 identical over 8 bases. CDR1 and CDR2 from the germline V gene are SGHTA and FQGNSA. The CDR3 is 14 residues long. V shed 5 bases and J 2 bases; nucleotides not matched to a gene: 4.

This clonotype was counted only a few times. The rearrangement uses TRBV29-1 and TRBJ2-5, with 7 bases identical to TRBD2. With V trimmed by 4 bases and J by 9 bases, 23 bases remained unmatched. The V gene's germline CDR1 is SQVTM and CDR2 ANQGSEA. This CDR3 is built from 17 residues. This chain's CDR3 is CSVGVASGTTWGGAQYF. Written as DNA, the CDR3 is TGCAGCGTTGGCGTGGCATCCGGGACCACCTGGGGAGGGGCCCAGTACTTC.

As regards this clonotype: At one boundary the junction diverges from the germline segment, which might be a read error. The rearrangement uses TRBV11-3 and TRBJ2-3; no definite D call. CDR1 is SGHNT and CDR2 is YENEEA in the germline V gene. The CDR3 totals 13 residues. CDR3 nucleotides: TGTGCCAGCAGCAACGGGTACACAGATACGCAGTTTTTT. Its protein is CASSNGYTDTQFF.

This clonotype was seen at least ten times. The rearrangement uses TRBV7-3 and TRBJ2-3; a weak D match, TRBD2 (5 bases). Trimming removed 3 bases at V and 4 bases at J, with 8 bases between. From germline, CDR1 is SGHTA and CDR2 FQGTGA. The CDR3 is 13 residues long. The CDR3 nucleotides are TGTGCCAGCAGCTTCGGACTGGCAGATACGCAGTATTTT. This encodes CASSFGLADTQYF. The full variable domain, in which reference TRBV7-3 and TRBJ2-3 provide the parts outside the CDR3, is GAGVSQTPSNKVTEKGKYVELRCDPISGHTALYWYRQSLGQGPEFLIYFQGTGAADDSGLPNDRFFAVRPEGSVSTLKIQRTERGDSAVYLCASSFGLADTQYFGPGTRLTVL.

CDR3 sequence (DNA): TGTGCCAGCAGTTACCAACGGGACAGTGAAAACATTCAGTACTTC. Residues: CASSYQRDSENIQYF. The rearrangement uses TRBV6-2 or TRBV6-3 and TRBJ2-4, with 7 positions matching TRBD1. The V gene's germline CDR1 is MNHEY and CDR2 SVGEGT. J was trimmed by 5 bases and V by 2 bases; bases with no gene match: 6. CDR3 size: 15 residues.

This clonotype showed up just a few times. V gene TRBV29-1 combines with J gene TRBJ2-7, with 9 bases aligning to TRBD2. CDR1 SQVTM and CDR2 ANQGSEA come from the germline V gene. The CDR3 spans 13 residues. The V gene end was trimmed by 7 bases and the J gene end by 6 bases; junction bases not matched to a gene: 10. The CDR3 DNA sequence: TGCAGCGCTGGCGGGAGGGGGTCCCCCGAGCAGTACTTC. This gives the protein CSAGGRGSPEQYF.